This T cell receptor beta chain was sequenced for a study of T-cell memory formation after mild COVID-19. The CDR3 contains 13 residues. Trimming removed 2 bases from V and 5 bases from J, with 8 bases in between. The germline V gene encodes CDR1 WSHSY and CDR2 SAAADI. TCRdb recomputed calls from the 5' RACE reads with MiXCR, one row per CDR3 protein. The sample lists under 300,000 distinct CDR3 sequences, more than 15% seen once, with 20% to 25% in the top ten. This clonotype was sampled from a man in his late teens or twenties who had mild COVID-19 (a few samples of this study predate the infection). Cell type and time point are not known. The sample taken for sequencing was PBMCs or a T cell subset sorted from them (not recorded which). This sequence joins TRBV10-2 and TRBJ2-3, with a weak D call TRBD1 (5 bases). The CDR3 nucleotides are TGCGCCAGCAGTGAGCAGGGTCAAGATACGCAGTATTTT. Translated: CASSEQGQDTQYF.